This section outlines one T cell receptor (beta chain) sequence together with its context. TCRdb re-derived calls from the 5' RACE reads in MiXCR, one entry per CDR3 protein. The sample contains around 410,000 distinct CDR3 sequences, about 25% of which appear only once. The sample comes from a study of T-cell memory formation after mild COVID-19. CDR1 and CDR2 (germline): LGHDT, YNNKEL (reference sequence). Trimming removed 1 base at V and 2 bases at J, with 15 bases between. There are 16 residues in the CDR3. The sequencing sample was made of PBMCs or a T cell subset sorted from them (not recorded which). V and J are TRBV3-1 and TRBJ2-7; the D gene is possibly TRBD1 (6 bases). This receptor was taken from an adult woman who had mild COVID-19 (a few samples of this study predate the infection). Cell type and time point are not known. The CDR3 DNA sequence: TGTGCCAGCAGCCAAGTCCCGACAGGCTTCCCCTACGAGCAGTACTTC. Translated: CASSQVPTGFPYEQYF.